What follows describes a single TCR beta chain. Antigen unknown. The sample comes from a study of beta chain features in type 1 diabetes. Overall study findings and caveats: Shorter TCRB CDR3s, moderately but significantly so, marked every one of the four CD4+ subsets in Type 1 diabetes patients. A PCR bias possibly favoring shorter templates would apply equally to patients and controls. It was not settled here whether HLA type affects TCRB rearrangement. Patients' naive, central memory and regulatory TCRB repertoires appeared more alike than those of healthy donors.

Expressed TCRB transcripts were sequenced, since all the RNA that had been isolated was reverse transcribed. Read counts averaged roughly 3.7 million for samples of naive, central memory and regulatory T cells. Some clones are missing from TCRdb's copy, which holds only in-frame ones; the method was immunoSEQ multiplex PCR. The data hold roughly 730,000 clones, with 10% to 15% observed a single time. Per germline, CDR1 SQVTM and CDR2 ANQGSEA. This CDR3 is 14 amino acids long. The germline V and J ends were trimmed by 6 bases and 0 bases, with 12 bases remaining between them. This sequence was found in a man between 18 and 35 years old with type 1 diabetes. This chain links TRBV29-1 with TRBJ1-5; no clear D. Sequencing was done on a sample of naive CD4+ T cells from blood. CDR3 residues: CSVGKGNSNQPQHF. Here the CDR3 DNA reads TGCAGCGTGGGGAAGGGAAATAGCAATCAGCCCCAGCATTTT.